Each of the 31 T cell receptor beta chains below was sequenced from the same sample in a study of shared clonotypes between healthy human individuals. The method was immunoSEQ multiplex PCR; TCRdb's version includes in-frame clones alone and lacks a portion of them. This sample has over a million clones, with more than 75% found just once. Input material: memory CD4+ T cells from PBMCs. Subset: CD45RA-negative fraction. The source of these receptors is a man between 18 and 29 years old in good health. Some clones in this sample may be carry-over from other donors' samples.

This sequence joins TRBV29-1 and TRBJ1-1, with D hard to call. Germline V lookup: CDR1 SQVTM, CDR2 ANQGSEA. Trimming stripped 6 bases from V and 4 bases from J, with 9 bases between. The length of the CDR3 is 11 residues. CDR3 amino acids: CSVCGVTEAFF. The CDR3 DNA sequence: TGCAGCGTCTGTGGGGTCACTGAAGCTTTCTTT.

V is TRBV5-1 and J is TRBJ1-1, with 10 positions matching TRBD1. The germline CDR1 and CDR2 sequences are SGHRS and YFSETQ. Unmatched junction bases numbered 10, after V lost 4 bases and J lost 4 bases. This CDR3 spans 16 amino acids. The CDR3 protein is CASSKYTGTGATEAFF. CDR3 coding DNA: TGCGCCAGCAGCAAATATACCGGGACAGGGGCCACTGAAGCTTTCTTT.

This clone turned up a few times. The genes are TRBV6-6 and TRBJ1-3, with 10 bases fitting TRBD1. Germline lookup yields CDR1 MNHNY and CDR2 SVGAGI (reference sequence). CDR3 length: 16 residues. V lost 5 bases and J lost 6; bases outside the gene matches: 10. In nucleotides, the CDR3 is TGTGCCAGCAGTCGGGGCACGGGACAGGGGCTAAACACCATATATTTT. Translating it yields CASSRGTGQGLNTIYF.

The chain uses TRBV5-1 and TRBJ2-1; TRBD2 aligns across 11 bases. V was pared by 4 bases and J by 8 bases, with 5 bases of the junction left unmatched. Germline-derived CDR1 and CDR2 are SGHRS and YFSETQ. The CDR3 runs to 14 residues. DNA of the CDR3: TGCGCCAGCAGCCGAACTAGCGGGAGAGATGAGCAGTTCTTC. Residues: CASSRTSGRDEQFF.

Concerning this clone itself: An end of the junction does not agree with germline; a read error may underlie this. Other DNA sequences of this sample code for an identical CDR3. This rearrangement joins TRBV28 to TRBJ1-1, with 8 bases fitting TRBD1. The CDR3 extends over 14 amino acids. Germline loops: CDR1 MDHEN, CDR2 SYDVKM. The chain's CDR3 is CASSLEYRGTEAFF. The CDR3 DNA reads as TGCGCCAGCAGTTTAGAATACAGGGGGACTGAAGCTTTCTTT. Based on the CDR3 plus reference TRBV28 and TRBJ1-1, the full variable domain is DVKVTQSSRYLVKRTGEKVFLECVQDMDHENMFWYRQDPGLGLRLIYFSYDVKMKEKGDIPEGYSVSREKKERFSLILESASTNQTSMYLCASSLEYRGTEAFFGQGTRLTVV.

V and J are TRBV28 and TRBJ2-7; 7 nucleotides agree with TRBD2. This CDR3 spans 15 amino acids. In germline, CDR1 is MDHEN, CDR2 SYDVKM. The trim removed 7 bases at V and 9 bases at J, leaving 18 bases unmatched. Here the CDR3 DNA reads TGTGCCAGCACCTCACCGCGGGCAGGGAGGGACCCGCAGTACTTC. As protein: CASTSPRAGRDPQYF.

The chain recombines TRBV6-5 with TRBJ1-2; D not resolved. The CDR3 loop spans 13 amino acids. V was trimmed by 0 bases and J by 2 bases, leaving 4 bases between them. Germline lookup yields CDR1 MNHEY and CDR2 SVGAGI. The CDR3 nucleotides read TGTGCCAGCAGTTACTCCCGCAACTATGGCTACACCTTC. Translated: CASSYSRNYGYTF.

The chain's CDR3 is CASSQGVSEAFF. The CDR3, as DNA: TGCGCCAGCAGCCAAGGGGTTTCTGAAGCTTTCTTT. The chain has TRBV4-1 and TRBJ1-1; D is undetermined. V was clipped by 1 base and J by 6 bases, with 6 bases between them. The CDR3 sequence is 12 residues long. Germline V gives CDR1 MGHRA, CDR2 YSYEKL.

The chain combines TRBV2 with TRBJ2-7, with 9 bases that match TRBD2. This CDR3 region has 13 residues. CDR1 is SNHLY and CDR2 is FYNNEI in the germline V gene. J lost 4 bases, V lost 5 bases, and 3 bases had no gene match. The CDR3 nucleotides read TGTGCCAGCAGTCTGACTAGCGGTTACGAGCAGTACTTC. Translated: CASSLTSGYEQYF.

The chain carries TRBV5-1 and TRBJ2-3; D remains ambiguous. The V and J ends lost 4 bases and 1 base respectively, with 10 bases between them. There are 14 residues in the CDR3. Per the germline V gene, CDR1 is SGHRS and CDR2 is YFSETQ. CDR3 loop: CASSGMGRTDTQYF. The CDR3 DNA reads TGCGCCAGCAGCGGAATGGGCCGCACAGATACGCAGTATTTT.

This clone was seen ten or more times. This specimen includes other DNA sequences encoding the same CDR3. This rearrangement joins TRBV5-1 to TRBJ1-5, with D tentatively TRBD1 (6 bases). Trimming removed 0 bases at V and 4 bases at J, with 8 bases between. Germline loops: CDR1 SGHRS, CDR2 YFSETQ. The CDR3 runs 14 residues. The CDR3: CASSLEGGNQPQHF. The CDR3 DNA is TGCGCCAGCAGCTTGGAGGGGGGTAATCAGCCCCAGCATTTT.

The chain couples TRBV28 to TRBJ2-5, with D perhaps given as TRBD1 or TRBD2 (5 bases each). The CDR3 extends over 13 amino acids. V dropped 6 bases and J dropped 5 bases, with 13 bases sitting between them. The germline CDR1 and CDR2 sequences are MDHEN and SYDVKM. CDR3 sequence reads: CASSNRGRETQYF. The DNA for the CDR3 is TGTGCCAGCAGCAATCGGGGCAGGGAGACCCAGTACTTC.

CDR3 region: CASSFGTPYNEQFF. In DNA form, the CDR3 reads TGTGCCAGCAGTTTCGGGACACCGTACAATGAGCAGTTCTTC. This chain joins TRBV28 and TRBJ2-1, with a tentative D call TRBD1 (6 bases). Per germline, CDR1 MDHEN and CDR2 SYDVKM. Deletions cut 3 bases from V and 4 bases from J, with 10 bases between. CDR3 size: 14 residues.

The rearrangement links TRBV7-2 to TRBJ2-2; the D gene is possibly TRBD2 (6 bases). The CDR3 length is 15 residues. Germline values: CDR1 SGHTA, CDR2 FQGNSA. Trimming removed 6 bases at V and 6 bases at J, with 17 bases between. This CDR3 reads CASRQGLRLAGELFF. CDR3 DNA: TGTGCCAGCAGGCAAGGCCTCAGACTAGCCGGGGAGCTGTTTTTT. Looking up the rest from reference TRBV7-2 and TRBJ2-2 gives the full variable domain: GAGVSQSPSNKVTEKGKDVELRCDPISGHTALYWYRQSLGQGLEFLIYFQGNSAPDKSGLPSDRFSAERTGGSVSTLTIQRTQQEDSAVYLCASRQGLRLAGELFFGEGSRLTVL.

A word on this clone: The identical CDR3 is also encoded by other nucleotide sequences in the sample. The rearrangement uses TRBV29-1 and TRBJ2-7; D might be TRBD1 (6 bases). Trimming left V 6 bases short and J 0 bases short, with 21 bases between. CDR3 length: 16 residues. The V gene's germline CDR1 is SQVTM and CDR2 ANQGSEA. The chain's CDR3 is CSVVLQGLGGSYEQYF. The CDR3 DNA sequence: TGCAGCGTAGTCCTACAGGGCTTAGGGGGCTCCTACGAGCAGTACTTC.

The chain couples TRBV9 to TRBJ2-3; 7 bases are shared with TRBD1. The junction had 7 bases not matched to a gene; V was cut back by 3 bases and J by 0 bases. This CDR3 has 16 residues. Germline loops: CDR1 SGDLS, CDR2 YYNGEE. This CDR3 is CASSDATGSSTDTQYF. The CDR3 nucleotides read TGTGCCAGCAGCGACGCGACAGGGAGTAGCACAGATACGCAGTATTTT.

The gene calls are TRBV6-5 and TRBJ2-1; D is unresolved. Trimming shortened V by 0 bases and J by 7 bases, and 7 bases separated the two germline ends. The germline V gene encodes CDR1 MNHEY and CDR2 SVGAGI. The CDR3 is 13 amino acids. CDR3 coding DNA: TGTGCCAGCAGTTACTCCGTCAGGAATGAGCAGTTCTTC. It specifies CASSYSVRNEQFF.

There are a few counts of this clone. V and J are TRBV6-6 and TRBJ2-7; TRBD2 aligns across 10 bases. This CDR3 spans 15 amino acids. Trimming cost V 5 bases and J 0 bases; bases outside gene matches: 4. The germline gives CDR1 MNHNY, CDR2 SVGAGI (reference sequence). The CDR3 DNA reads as TGTGCCAGCAGTCCCCGGACTAGCGGCTCCTACGAGCAGTACTTC. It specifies CASSPRTSGSYEQYF.

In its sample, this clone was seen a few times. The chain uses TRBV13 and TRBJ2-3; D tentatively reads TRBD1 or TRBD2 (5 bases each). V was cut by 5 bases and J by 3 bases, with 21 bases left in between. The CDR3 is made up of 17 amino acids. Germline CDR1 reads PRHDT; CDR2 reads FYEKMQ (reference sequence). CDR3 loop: CASSGRMPGPKTDTQYF. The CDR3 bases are TGTGCCAGCAGCGGCAGAATGCCGGGACCTAAAACAGATACGCAGTATTTT. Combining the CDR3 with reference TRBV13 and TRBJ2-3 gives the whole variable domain AAGVIQSPRHLIKEKRETATLKCYPIPRHDTVYWYQQGPGQDPQFLISFYEKMQSDKGSIPDRFSAQQFSDYHSELNMSSLELGDSALYFCASSGRMPGPKTDTQYFGPGTRLTVL.

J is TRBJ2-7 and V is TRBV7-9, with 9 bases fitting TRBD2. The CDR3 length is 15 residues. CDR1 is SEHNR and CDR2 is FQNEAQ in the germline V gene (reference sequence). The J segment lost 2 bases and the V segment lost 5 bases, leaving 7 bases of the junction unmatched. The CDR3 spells CASSPLAGRTYEQYF. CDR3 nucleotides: TGTGCCAGCAGCCCCCTAGCGGGGCGAACCTACGAGCAGTACTTC.

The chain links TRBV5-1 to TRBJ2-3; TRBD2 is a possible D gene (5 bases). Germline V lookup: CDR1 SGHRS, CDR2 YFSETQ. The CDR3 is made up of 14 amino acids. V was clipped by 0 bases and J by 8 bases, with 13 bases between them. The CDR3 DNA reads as TGCGCCAGCAGCTTGGAGGCCGGGGTTTCTACGCAGTATTTT. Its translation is CASSLEAGVSTQYF.

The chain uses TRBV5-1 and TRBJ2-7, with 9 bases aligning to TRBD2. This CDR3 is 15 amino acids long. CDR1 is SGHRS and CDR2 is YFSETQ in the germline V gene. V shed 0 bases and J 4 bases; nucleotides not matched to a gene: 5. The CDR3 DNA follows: TGCGCCAGCAGCTTGGGACTAGCGGAACTATACGAGCAGTACTTC. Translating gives CASSLGLAELYEQYF. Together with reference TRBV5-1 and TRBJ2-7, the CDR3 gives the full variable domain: KAGVTQTPRYLIKTRGQQVTLSCSPISGHRSVSWYQQTPGQGLQFLFEYFSETQRNKGNFPGRFSGRQFSNSRSEMNVSTLELGDSALYLCASSLGLAELYEQYFGPGTRLTVT.

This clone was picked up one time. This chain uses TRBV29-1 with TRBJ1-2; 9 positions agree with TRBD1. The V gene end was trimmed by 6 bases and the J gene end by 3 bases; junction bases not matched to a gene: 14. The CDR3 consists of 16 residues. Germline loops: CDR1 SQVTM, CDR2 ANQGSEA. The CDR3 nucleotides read TGCAGCGTCCGACAAAGCGGGGACAGGGAGTACTATGGCTACACCTTC. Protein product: CSVRQSGDREYYGYTF.

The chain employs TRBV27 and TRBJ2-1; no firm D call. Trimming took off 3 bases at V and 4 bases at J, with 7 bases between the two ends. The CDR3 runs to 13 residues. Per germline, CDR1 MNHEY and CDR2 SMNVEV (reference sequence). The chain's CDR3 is CASSFRFYNEQFF. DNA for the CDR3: TGTGCCAGCAGTTTCCGGTTTTACAATGAGCAGTTCTTC.

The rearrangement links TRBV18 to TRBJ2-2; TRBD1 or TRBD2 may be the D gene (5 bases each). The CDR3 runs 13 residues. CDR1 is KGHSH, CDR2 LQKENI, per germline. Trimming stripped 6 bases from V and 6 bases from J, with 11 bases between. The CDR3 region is CASSGAGAGELFF. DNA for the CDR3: TGTGCCAGCTCCGGGGCCGGGGCCGGGGAGCTGTTTTTT.

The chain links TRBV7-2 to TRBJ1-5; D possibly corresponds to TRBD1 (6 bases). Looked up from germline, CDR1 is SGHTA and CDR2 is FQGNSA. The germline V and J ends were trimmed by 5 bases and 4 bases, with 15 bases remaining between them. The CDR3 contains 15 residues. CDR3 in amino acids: CASSAGSGQNQPQHF. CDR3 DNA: TGTGCCAGCAGCGCGGGGAGTGGACAGAATCAGCCCCAGCATTTT.

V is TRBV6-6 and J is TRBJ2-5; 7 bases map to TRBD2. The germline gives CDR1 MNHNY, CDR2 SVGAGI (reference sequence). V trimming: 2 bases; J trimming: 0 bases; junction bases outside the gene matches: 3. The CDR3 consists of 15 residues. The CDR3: CASSYRLADQETQYF. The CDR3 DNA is TGTGCCAGCAGTTACCGGCTAGCGGACCAAGAGACCCAGTACTTC.

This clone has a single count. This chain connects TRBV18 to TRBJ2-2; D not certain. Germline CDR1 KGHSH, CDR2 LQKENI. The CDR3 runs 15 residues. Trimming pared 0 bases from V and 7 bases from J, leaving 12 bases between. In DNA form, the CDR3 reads TGTGCCAGCTCACCACCGATAGGTCCGAACGGGGAGCTGTTTTTT. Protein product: CASSPPIGPNGELFF.

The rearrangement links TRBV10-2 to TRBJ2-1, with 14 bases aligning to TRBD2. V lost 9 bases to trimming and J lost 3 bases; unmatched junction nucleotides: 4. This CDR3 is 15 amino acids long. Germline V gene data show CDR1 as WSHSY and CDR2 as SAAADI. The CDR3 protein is CARGLAGVSYNEQFF. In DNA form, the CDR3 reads TGCGCCAGGGGACTAGCGGGAGTTAGCTACAATGAGCAGTTCTTC.

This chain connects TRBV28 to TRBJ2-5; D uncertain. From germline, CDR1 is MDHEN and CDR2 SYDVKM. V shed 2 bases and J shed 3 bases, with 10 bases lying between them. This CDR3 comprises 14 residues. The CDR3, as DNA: TGTGCCAGCAGTTTACATGGCGGTAAAGAGACCCAGTACTTC. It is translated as CASSLHGGKETQYF. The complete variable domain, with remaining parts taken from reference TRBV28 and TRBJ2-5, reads DVKVTQSSRYLVKRTGEKVFLECVQDMDHENMFWYRQDPGLGLRLIYFSYDVKMKEKGDIPEGYSVSREKKERFSLILESASTNQTSMYLCASSLHGGKETQYFGPGTRLLVL.

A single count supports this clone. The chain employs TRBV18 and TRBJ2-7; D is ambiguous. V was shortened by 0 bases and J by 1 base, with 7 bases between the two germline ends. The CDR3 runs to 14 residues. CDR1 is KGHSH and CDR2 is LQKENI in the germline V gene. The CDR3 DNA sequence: TGTGCCAGCTCACCACCCTACAGTTCCTACGAGCAGTACTTC. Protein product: CASSPPYSSYEQYF.